The 14 T cell receptor beta chains given below trace back to one sample, sequenced in a study of Tregs in tolerant kidney transplant recipients. Generated by immunoSEQ multiplex PCR, the TCRdb table keeps only in-frame clones and is missing some. The sample contains some 71,000 clones, roughly nine tenths of which appear only once. This specimen was CD4+ T cells from blood, taken before the transplant. These receptors were taken from a human donor who received a combined kidney and bone marrow transplant.

This sequence joins TRBV5-1 and TRBJ1-1; 7 nucleotides agree with TRBD1. Germline V gene sequence: CDR1 SGHRS, CDR2 YFSETQ. V shed 1 base and J 1 base; nucleotides not matched to a gene: 7. This CDR3 region has 16 residues. This chain's CDR3 is CASSLRGGAGNTEAFF. DNA of the CDR3: TGCGCCAGCAGCTTGAGAGGGGGCGCCGGGAACACTGAAGCTTTCTTT.

The CDR3 nucleotides read TGCGCCAGCAGTCCGGGACTAGCGGACTACAATGAGCAGTTCTTC. Translating gives CASSPGLADYNEQFF. This sequence joins TRBV5-1 and TRBJ2-1, with TRBD2 identical over 11 bases. Germline CDR1 reads SGHRS; CDR2 reads YFSETQ. The CDR3 runs to 15 residues. With V trimmed by 5 bases and J by 3 bases, 4 bases remained unmatched.

CDR3 DNA sequence: TGCAGCGTCGGTGACAGGGGGCCTAGTGAGACCCAGTACTTC. Translation: CSVGDRGPSETQYF. The J gene is TRBJ2-5, the V gene TRBV29-1; 10 positions match TRBD1. The CDR3 runs 14 residues. CDR1 SQVTM and CDR2 ANQGSEA come from the germline V gene. Trimming removed 6 bases from V and 5 bases from J; junction bases left unmatched: 9.

The chain employs TRBV6-1 and TRBJ2-3, with TRBD2 as a possible D gene (5 bases). V lost 4 bases to trimming and J lost 7 bases, with 9 bases between them. Germline V lookup: CDR1 MNHNS, CDR2 SASEGT. This CDR3 has 12 amino acids. The CDR3 reads CASSVEGHTQYF. In DNA form, the CDR3 reads TGTGCCAGCAGTGTCGAGGGTCATACGCAGTATTTT.

This chain links TRBV11-2 with TRBJ2-5, with unresolved D. This CDR3 has 13 residues. Trimming pared 2 bases from V and 0 bases from J, leaving 4 bases between. Germline V lookup: CDR1 SGHAT, CDR2 FQNNGV. CDR3 residues: CASSLSDQETQYF. CDR3 DNA sequence: TGTGCCAGCAGCTTATCAGACCAAGAGACCCAGTACTTC.

The table lists this clone with a count of one. The V call is TRBV18, the J call TRBJ2-5; the match to TRBD2 covers 8 bases. CDR1 is KGHSH, CDR2 LQKENI, per germline. The CDR3 contains 13 residues. V was clipped by 6 bases and J by 5 bases; unmatched bases: 5. CDR3 residues: CASSVLAAETQYF. The CDR3 DNA reads TGTGCCAGCTCGGTACTAGCGGCGGAGACCCAGTACTTC.

This rearrangement joins TRBV19 to TRBJ1-2; D not certain. V was shortened by 0 bases and J by 14 bases, with 13 bases between the two germline ends. CDR3 size: 12 residues. CDR1 and CDR2 (germline): LNHDA, SQIVND (reference sequence). In nucleotides, the CDR3 is TGTGCCAGTAGTATAGAAGGCCGACTCTGGACCTTC. It translates to CASSIEGRLWTF.

CDR3 in amino acids: CASSFPEGGGFYNEQFF. CDR3 DNA sequence: TGTGCCAGCAGTTTTCCCGAGGGAGGGGGGTTTTACAATGAGCAGTTCTTC. This rearrangement joins TRBV28 to TRBJ2-1; possibly TRBD2 for D (7 bases). CDR1 is MDHEN and CDR2 is SYDVKM in the germline V gene. Trimming took 3 bases from V and 4 from J, leaving 19 bases between them. The length of the CDR3 is 17 residues.

This chain links TRBV2 with TRBJ2-5; TRBD2 aligns across 12 bases. J lost 5 bases, V lost 3 bases, and 4 bases had no gene match. The CDR3 extends over 15 amino acids. Germline V lookup: CDR1 SNHLY, CDR2 FYNNEI. The CDR3 sequence: CASSETSGSIETQYF. In nucleotides, the CDR3 is TGTGCCAGCAGTGAGACTAGCGGGAGTATCGAGACCCAGTACTTC. The full variable domain, completed using reference TRBV2 and TRBJ2-5, is EPEVTQTPSHQVTQMGQEVILRCVPISNHLYFYWYRQILGQKVEFLVSFYNNEISEKSEIFDDQFSVERPDGSNFTLKIRSTKLEDSAMYFCASSETSGSIETQYFGPGTRLLVL.

The J gene is TRBJ2-4, the V gene TRBV29-1; 9 nucleotides line up with TRBD2. Unmatched junction bases numbered 9, after V lost 3 bases and J lost 3 bases. The CDR3 extends over 16 amino acids. CDR1 is SQVTM and CDR2 is ANQGSEA in the germline V gene. The CDR3 DNA sequence: TGCAGCGTTGAGGCTGGGACTAGCTTGGGCAAAAACATTCAGTACTTC. This sequence encodes CSVEAGTSLGKNIQYF. Based on the CDR3 plus reference TRBV29-1 and TRBJ2-4, the full variable domain is SAVISQKPSRDICQRGTSLTIQCQVDSQVTMMFWYRQQPGQSLTLIATANQGSEATYESGFVIDKFPISRPNLTFSTLTVSNMSPEDSSIYLCSVEAGTSLGKNIQYFGAGTRLSVL.

CDR3: CASSQEETGSSTDTQYF. The CDR3 nucleotides read TGCGCCAGCAGCCAGGAAGAGACAGGGAGCAGCACAGATACGCAGTATTTT. The chain has TRBV4-3 and TRBJ2-3; TRBD1 matches at 7 bases. With 3 bases clipped from V and 0 bases from J, the junction kept 9 bases outside the gene matches. The CDR3 runs 17 residues. Germline lookup yields CDR1 LGHNA and CDR2 YSLEER.

The chain has TRBV6-5 and TRBJ1-5, with 9 bases identical to TRBD1. The CDR3 is made up of 15 amino acids. V lost 5 bases and J lost 2; bases outside the gene matches: 4. In germline, CDR1 is MNHEY, CDR2 SVGAGI. The CDR3 loop is CASSQGQGGNQPQHF. CDR3 DNA: TGTGCCAGCAGTCAGGGACAGGGTGGCAATCAGCCCCAGCATTTT.

For the CDR3, the DNA is TGTGCCAGCAGTACAGCTGTTAACTATGGCTACACCTTC. Translated: CASSTAVNYGYTF. V and J are TRBV6-6 and TRBJ1-2, with D hard to call. V lost 5 bases and J 1 base, leaving 8 bases between the germline ends. The length of the CDR3 is 13 residues. CDR1 is MNHNY and CDR2 is SVGAGI in the germline V gene (reference sequence).

This clone was seen a handful of times. The rearrangement links TRBV7-9 to TRBJ1-1; 8 bases line up with TRBD1. CDR1 and CDR2 from the germline V gene are SEHNR and FQNEAQ (reference sequence). The CDR3 consists of 13 residues. V shed 6 bases and J 4 bases; nucleotides not matched to a gene: 4. The CDR3 protein is CASRQGAGTEAFF. For the CDR3, the DNA is TGTGCCAGCAGGCAGGGGGCTGGCACTGAAGCTTTCTTT.